Presented here are 14 T cell receptor beta chains from one specimen sequenced in a study of siplizumab effects on memory and regulatory T cells. Measured with immunoSEQ multiplex PCR; TCRdb has only the in-frame clones, and not every one. The table records some 100,000 clones, 91% of them present only once. Sequencing was done on a sample of CD4+ T cells sorted from blood. These receptors originate from a human donor in good health. Some clones in this sample may be carry-over from other donors' samples.

The V and J genes are TRBV6-1 and TRBJ1-5; 7 bases match TRBD1. Per germline, CDR1 MNHNS and CDR2 SASEGT. The length of the CDR3 is 15 residues. The V gene end was trimmed by 6 bases and the J gene end by 0 bases; junction bases not matched to a gene: 5. The CDR3 here is CASRKGAGSNQPQHF. As DNA, the CDR3 is TGTGCCAGCAGGAAGGGGGCTGGTAGCAATCAGCCCCAGCATTTT.

DNA for the CDR3: TGCGCCAGCAGCCCGGGACTAGCGGAACAAGAGACCCAGTACTTC. Protein product: CASSPGLAEQETQYF. The V call is TRBV4-1, the J call TRBJ2-5, with 11 nucleotides matching TRBD2. The ends lost 4 bases at V and 2 bases at J; junction bases unmatched: 3. The germline gives CDR1 MGHRA, CDR2 YSYEKL. The CDR3 runs to 15 residues.

The chain is built from TRBV28 and TRBJ2-7, with 10 bases fitting TRBD2. V gave up 2 bases and J gave up 6 bases; unmatched junction bases: 4. The germline V gene has CDR1 MDHEN and CDR2 SYDVKM. The CDR3 has 14 amino acids. CDR3 in DNA: TGTGCCAGCAGTTTAAGCGGGAGGGGGCTCGAGCAGTACTTC. This codes for CASSLSGRGLEQYF. The variable domain in full, completed from reference TRBV28 and TRBJ2-7, reads DVKVTQSSRYLVKRTGEKVFLECVQDMDHENMFWYRQDPGLGLRLIYFSYDVKMKEKGDIPEGYSVSREKKERFSLILESASTNQTSMYLCASSLSGRGLEQYFGPGTRLTVT.

The chain is built from TRBV5-1 and TRBJ2-7; the match to TRBD2 covers 12 bases. CDR3 length equals 17 residues. Germline loops: CDR1 SGHRS, CDR2 YFSETQ. V was clipped by 4 bases and J by 0 bases; unmatched bases: 8. The CDR3 DNA is TGCGCCAGCAGCATAAAGGGACTAGCGGGCCCCTCCTACGAGCAGTACTTC. This encodes CASSIKGLAGPSYEQYF.

The chain links TRBV4-1 to TRBJ1-5; 8 bases align to TRBD1. The CDR3 has 17 residues. V trimming: 1 base; J trimming: 7 bases; junction bases outside the gene matches: 12. CDR1 is MGHRA, CDR2 YSYEKL, per germline. DNA of the CDR3: TGCGCCAGCAGCCAAGGAAAAGCCAGGGGGCTAAGGCAGCCCCAGCATTTT. Translation: CASSQGKARGLRQPQHF.

This rearrangement joins TRBV5-1 to TRBJ1-1; TRBD1 matches at 9 bases. Germline CDR1 and CDR2: SGHRS and YFSETQ. Trimming at V came to 2 bases and at J to 5 bases, leaving 7 bases not matched to a gene. The CDR3 loop spans 15 amino acids. The CDR3 coding sequence is TGCGCCAGCAGCTTAACAGGGGGCTTAGGGACTGAAGCTTTCTTT. Translated: CASSLTGGLGTEAFF.

The CDR3, as DNA: TGCGCCAGCAGCTTGGTTTCAGGGGCCCACTATGGCTACACCTTC. Protein sequence: CASSLVSGAHYGYTF. This chain joins TRBV5-1 and TRBJ1-2, with TRBD1 as a possible D gene (6 bases). The germline gives CDR1 SGHRS, CDR2 YFSETQ. V was clipped by 0 bases and J by 3 bases, with 12 bases between them. CDR3 length: 15 residues. Complete variable domain (other parts from reference TRBV5-1 and TRBJ1-2): KAGVTQTPRYLIKTRGQQVTLSCSPISGHRSVSWYQQTPGQGLQFLFEYFSETQRNKGNFPGRFSGRQFSNSRSEMNVSTLELGDSALYLCASSLVSGAHYGYTFGSGTRLTVV.

This rearrangement joins TRBV7-9 to TRBJ2-5; no clear D gene. In germline, CDR1 is SEHNR, CDR2 FQNEAQ (reference sequence). V was pared by 5 bases and J by 3 bases, with 16 bases between. The CDR3 length is 15 residues. The CDR3 sequence: CASSRFRSREETQYF. The CDR3 DNA is TGTGCCAGCAGCCGATTTCGGAGTAGAGAAGAGACCCAGTACTTC.

The chain joins TRBV19 to TRBJ2-2, with D tentatively TRBD1 or TRBD2 (6 bases each). The V and J ends lost 4 bases and 7 bases respectively, with 10 bases between them. CDR3 length: 13 amino acids. Germline CDR1 and CDR2: LNHDA and SQIVND (reference sequence). The CDR3 region has the DNA TGTGCCAGTAGTAGGGGGGCTATCGGGGAGCTGTTTTTT. This translates into CASSRGAIGELFF.

On this clone: The sample carries other DNA sequences with the same CDR3. The rearrangement joins TRBV10-1 to TRBJ2-3; 9 nucleotides match TRBD2. The trim removed 6 bases at V and 0 bases at J, leaving 4 bases unmatched. The CDR3 extends over 15 amino acids. Per germline, CDR1 WNHNN and CDR2 SYGVQD (reference sequence). The chain's CDR3 is CASSRTSGSTDTQYF. The CDR3 coding sequence is TGCGCCAGCAGCCGCACTAGCGGGAGCACAGATACGCAGTATTTT.

As regards this clone: The junction does not match germline at one end; this may be a read error. The chain combines TRBV6-1 with TRBJ2-7; D is ambiguous. This CDR3 is 13 amino acids long. CDR1 is MNHNS, CDR2 SASEGT, per germline. The CDR3 DNA is TGTGCCATCAGTGAGGCGGTGGACTACGAGCAGTACTTC. Residues: CAISEAVDYEQYF.

This clone was observed a few times. V is TRBV5-4 and J is TRBJ1-1; D not resolved. The CDR3 totals 15 residues. The germline V gene encodes CDR1 SGHNT and CDR2 YYREEE (reference sequence). Between the trimmed V and J ends, which lost 0 bases and 2 bases, there was a span of 11 bases. The CDR3, as DNA: TGTGCCAGCAGCTTGGGTATGGGAACTAACACTGAAGCTTTCTTT. It yields the protein CASSLGMGTNTEAFF.

The V gene is TRBV29-1, the J gene TRBJ1-4; 10 bases are shared with TRBD1. CDR1 is SQVTM, CDR2 ANQGSEA, per germline. The J segment lost 10 bases and the V segment lost 5 bases, leaving 7 bases of the junction unmatched. The CDR3 sequence is 13 residues long. CDR3 nucleotide sequence: TGCAGCGTTATGACAGGGGGCTCGGGAAAACTGTTTTTT. Its translation: CSVMTGGSGKLFF.

V usage is TRBV9 and J usage is TRBJ2-7; D gene uncertain. Trimming removed 1 base at V and 3 bases at J, with 8 bases between. This CDR3 has 13 amino acids. Germline CDR1 is SGDLS and CDR2 is YYNGEE. As DNA, the CDR3 is TGTGCCAGCAGCGTACAGGCCGGCTACGAGCAGTACTTC. It specifies CASSVQAGYEQYF.